One sample yielded the 7 T cell receptor beta chains listed below, sequenced in a study of Tregs in tolerant kidney transplant recipients. Clones were read by immunoSEQ multiplex PCR, and TCRdb kept only the in-frame ones, dropping some. The table records about 240,000 clones, around 81% of them present only once. What was sequenced was CD4+ T cells from blood. These receptors were collected from a human donor in good health.

The rearrangement uses TRBV10-3 and TRBJ2-1, with D perhaps TRBD2 (6 bases). The V gene's germline CDR1 is ENHRY and CDR2 SYGVKD. The V end lost 10 bases, the J end lost 0 bases, and 16 bases lay between the germline ends. This CDR3 contains 15 residues. CDR3 protein: CATQPDYRSYNEQFF. The DNA of the CDR3 is TGTGCCACCCAGCCGGACTACCGCTCCTACAATGAGCAGTTCTTC.

Details on this clone: Compared with germline, one end of the junction differs, possibly owing to a read error. The chain links TRBV6-1 to TRBJ2-1, with 12 nucleotides matching TRBD2. The CDR3 is 16 residues long. From germline, CDR1 is MNHNS and CDR2 SASEGT. CDR3 region: CASREASGGVYNEQFF. CDR3 DNA: TGTGCCAGCAGAGAAGCTAGCGGGGGGGTGTACAATGAGCAGTTCTTC.

The V call is TRBV5-1, the J call TRBJ2-7; D is tentatively TRBD1 or TRBD2 (5 bases each). The CDR3 length is 16 residues. V lost 2 bases to trimming and J lost 9 bases, with 24 bases between them. Looked up from germline, CDR1 is SGHRS and CDR2 is YFSETQ. CDR3: CASSFPPGTVTARQYF. The CDR3 region has the DNA TGCGCCAGCAGCTTCCCCCCCGGGACGGTAACCGCGAGGCAGTACTTC.

This sequence joins TRBV29-1 and TRBJ2-5; D is uncertain. This CDR3 is built from 12 residues. The germline CDR1 and CDR2 sequences are SQVTM and ANQGSEA. V was clipped by 7 bases and J by 1 base, with 10 bases between them. CDR3 loop: CSARESQETQYF. The CDR3 nucleotides read TGCAGCGCCCGAGAGTCCCAAGAGACCCAGTACTTC.

The rearrangement uses TRBV29-1 and TRBJ2-5; 8 positions match TRBD2. From germline, CDR1 is SQVTM and CDR2 ANQGSEA. V was clipped by 6 bases and J by 4 bases; unmatched bases: 7. This CDR3 contains 13 residues. The chain's CDR3 is CSVGGLAGETQYF. Written as DNA, the CDR3 is TGCAGCGTGGGGGGGCTAGCGGGAGAGACCCAGTACTTC.

This clone was seen just once. The chain employs TRBV7-2 and TRBJ2-7; 9 bases are shared with TRBD2. The CDR3 consists of 15 residues. From germline, CDR1 is SGHTA and CDR2 FQGNSA. Losses at the gene ends were 2 bases for V and 4 bases for J; bases not matched to a gene: 6. The CDR3 is CASSLLAGFRYEQYF. CDR3 nucleotide sequence: TGTGCCAGCAGCTTACTAGCGGGATTCAGATACGAGCAGTACTTC.

The gene calls are TRBV20-1 and TRBJ2-5, with D possibly TRBD1 on 6 matching bases. CDR1 and CDR2 (germline): DFQATT, SNEGSKA (reference sequence). Between the trimmed V and J ends, which lost 7 bases and 7 bases, there was a span of 13 bases. This CDR3 has 11 residues. Written as DNA, the CDR3 is TGCAGTGTGCAGGGGACCGCGACCCAGTACTTC. Its translation is CSVQGTATQYF.